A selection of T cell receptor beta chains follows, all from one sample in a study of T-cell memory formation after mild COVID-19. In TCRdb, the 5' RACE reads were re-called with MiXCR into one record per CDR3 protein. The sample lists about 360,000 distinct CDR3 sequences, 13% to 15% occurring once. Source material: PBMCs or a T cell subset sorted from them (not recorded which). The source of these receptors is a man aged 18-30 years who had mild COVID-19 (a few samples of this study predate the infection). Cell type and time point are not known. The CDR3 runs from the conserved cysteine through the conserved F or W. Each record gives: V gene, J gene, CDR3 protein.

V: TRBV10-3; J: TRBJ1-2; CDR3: CATIEGQGYGYTF
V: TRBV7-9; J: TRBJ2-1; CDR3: CASSPLTRGLGQNEQFF
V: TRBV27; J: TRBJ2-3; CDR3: CASSLGGHTQYF
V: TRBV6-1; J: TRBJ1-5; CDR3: CASKTNQPQHF
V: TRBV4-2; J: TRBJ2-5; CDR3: CASSPGLAPPEQETQYF
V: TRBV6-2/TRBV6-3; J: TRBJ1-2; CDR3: CASSYSSRGRDGYTF
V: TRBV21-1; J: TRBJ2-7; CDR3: CAEQYEQYF
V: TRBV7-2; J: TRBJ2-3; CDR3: CASRIGDTQYF
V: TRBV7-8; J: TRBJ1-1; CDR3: CASSLDRRREAFF
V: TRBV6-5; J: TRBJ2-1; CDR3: CASSYSRGNEQFF
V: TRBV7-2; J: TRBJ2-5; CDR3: CASSLGGPETQYF
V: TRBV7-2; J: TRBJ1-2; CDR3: CASSSNSGGFGYTF
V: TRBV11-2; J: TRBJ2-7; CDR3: CASSLGLLAGTRYEQYF
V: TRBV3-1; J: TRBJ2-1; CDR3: CASSQEWGSSYNEQFF
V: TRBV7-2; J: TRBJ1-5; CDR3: CASSRNDGDQPQHF
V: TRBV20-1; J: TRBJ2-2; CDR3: CSASDRGDTGELFF